What follows are 2 T cell receptor beta chains derived from one specimen sequenced in a study of blood T cell repertoires in COVID-19. The method was immunoSEQ multiplex PCR; TCRdb's version includes in-frame clones alone and lacks a portion of them. In the table there are around 450,000 clones, approximately 90% of which are singletons. What was sequenced was PBMCs or T cells enriched from blood (not recorded which). Receptors originate from a young woman who had recovered from COVID-19.

J is TRBJ2-7 and V is TRBV5-8; 9 bases fit TRBD1. This CDR3 is built from 16 residues. Germline loops: CDR1 SGHTS, CDR2 YDEGEE. V was clipped by 4 bases and J by 0 bases; unmatched bases: 8. The chain's CDR3 is CASSKPQGASSYEQYF. The CDR3 coding sequence is TGTGCCAGCAGCAAACCACAGGGGGCGAGCTCCTACGAGCAGTACTTC.

The genes are TRBV7-9 and TRBJ1-2; perhaps TRBD1 as D (6 bases). The V end lost 5 bases, the J end lost 2 bases, and 9 bases lay between the germline ends. Germline CDR1 reads SEHNR; CDR2 reads FQNEAQ (reference sequence). This CDR3 region has 13 residues. The CDR3: CASSPDSNYGYTF. The CDR3 DNA sequence: TGTGCCAGCAGCCCGGACAGCAACTATGGCTACACCTTC.